In its sample, the clone carrying this T cell receptor beta chain was seen a few times. Trimming took off 0 bases at V and 6 bases at J, with 22 bases between the two ends. This CDR3 region has 17 residues. Germline V gene sequence: CDR1 DFQATT, CDR2 SNEGSKA (reference sequence). For naive CD8 T cells, sorting used the CD8+CD4-CCR7+CD45RA+ phenotype. The sample belongs to a study of molecular identifiers for immune sequencing clone quantification. TCRdb called the PCR reads again in MiXCR, with one record for every CDR3 protein. The sample consists of approximately 590,000 distinct CDR3 sequences, 25% of them appearing once.

The receptor comes from a human donor in good health. Some libraries in this study had Jurkat cell RNA spiked in. The sample comprised naive CD8+ T cells from blood, with Jurkat cell RNA spiked in. Subset reported: FACS-sorted CD8+CD4-CCR7+CD45RA+ naive T cells. The chain joins TRBV20-1 to TRBJ2-3; a possible D gene is TRBD2 (5 bases). CDR3 in DNA: TGCAGTGCTAGAGATCCGACTATTCAGTCTATTCCGGATACGCAGTATTTT. Translation gives CSARDPTIQSIPDTQYF.